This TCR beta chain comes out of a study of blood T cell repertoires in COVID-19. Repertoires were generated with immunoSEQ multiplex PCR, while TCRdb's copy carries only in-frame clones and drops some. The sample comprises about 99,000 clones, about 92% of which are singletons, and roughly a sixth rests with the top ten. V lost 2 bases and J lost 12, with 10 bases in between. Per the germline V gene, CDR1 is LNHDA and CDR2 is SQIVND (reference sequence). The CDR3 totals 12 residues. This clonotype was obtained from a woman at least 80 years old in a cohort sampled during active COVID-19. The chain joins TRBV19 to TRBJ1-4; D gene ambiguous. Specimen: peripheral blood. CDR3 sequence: CASSINPGELFF. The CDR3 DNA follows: TGTGCCAGTAGTATAAATCCCGGGGAACTGTTTTTT.